One and the same sample provided the 19 T cell receptor beta chains below, sequenced in a study of T cells in Graves' hyperthyroidism and ophthalmopathy. TCR beta CDR3 regions were amplified from RNA transcripts. The TCR CDR3 was amplified in a first-round RT-PCR using the HTBI primer set. TCRdb reprocessed the multiplex PCR reads via MiXCR and lists one record per CDR3 protein. The data contain around 450,000 distinct CDR3 sequences, approximately 14% of them singletons. Specimen: blood. The receptor source for this set is a woman between 18 and 29 years old with Graves' hyperthyroidism.

The V and J genes are TRBV12-3 or TRBV12-4 and TRBJ1-4; unclear D gene. V was cut by 3 bases and J by 3 bases, with 8 bases left in between. This CDR3 contains 14 residues. The CDR3 reads CASSFQAANEKLFF. The CDR3, as DNA: TGTGCCAGCAGTTTTCAGGCGGCTAATGAAAAACTGTTTTTT.

This clonotype was observed many times. This rearrangement joins TRBV2 to TRBJ1-4, with D perhaps matching TRBD1 (5 bases). The V end was cut by 4 bases, the J end by 5 bases, with 14 bases between. Germline CDR1 and CDR2: SNHLY and FYNNEI. The CDR3 covers 15 residues. CDR3 nucleotide sequence: TGTGCCAGCAGTGTAATGGGACCGACGAATGAAAAACTGTTTTTT. Protein: CASSVMGPTNEKLFF.

This chain joins TRBV28 and TRBJ2-5; TRBD2 aligns across 7 bases. After removal of 2 bases from V and 3 bases from J, the junction contained 6 bases not matched to a gene. This CDR3 has 15 amino acids. In germline, CDR1 is MDHEN, CDR2 SYDVKM. The CDR3 region is CASSLDRRGEETQYF. CDR3 in DNA: TGTGCCAGCAGTTTAGATAGACGGGGGGAAGAGACCCAGTACTTC.

This clonotype was observed many times. The chain has TRBV7-8 and TRBJ1-2, with TRBD1 matching 9 bases. Germline loops: CDR1 SGHVS, CDR2 FQNEAQ. The CDR3 covers 15 residues. J gave up 6 bases and V 5 bases, and 10 bases lay outside the gene matches. In DNA, the CDR3 is TGTGCCAGCAGCCCTAGGGCACAGGGGGCGGATGGCTACACCTTC. This translates into CASSPRAQGADGYTF.

This clonotype was recorded many times. The chain uses TRBV20-1 and TRBJ2-7, with unresolved D. The CDR3 totals 13 residues. Germline-derived CDR1 and CDR2 are DFQATT and SNEGSKA (reference sequence). V was cut by 1 base and J by 3 bases, with 10 bases left in between. CDR3 sequence reads: CSARVGVHYEQYF. CDR3 nucleotide sequence: TGCAGTGCTAGAGTTGGGGTTCACTACGAGCAGTACTTC.

This clonotype turned up a few times. The genes are TRBV11-2 and TRBJ2-2; D is uncertain. The germline gives CDR1 SGHAT, CDR2 FQNNGV. V was trimmed by 5 bases and J by 8 bases, leaving 15 bases between them. This CDR3 contains 14 residues. CDR3 DNA: TGTGCCAGCAGCCGAACCGGAGAGCAAGGGGAGCTGTTTTTT. Its protein is CASSRTGEQGELFF.

This clonotype came up many times. The junction and the germline gene differ at one end; a read error may be behind it. V is TRBV30 and J is TRBJ2-5, with TRBD1 matching over 10 bases. The germline V gene encodes CDR1 GTSNPN and CDR2 SVGIG (reference sequence). There are 14 residues in the CDR3. This chain's CDR3 is CAGRDRGYFVTQYF. CDR3 DNA: TGTGCCGGGAGGGACAGGGGATATTTTGTGACCCAGTACTTC.

This clonotype was found many times. V gene TRBV11-3 combines with J gene TRBJ1-2; D is perhaps TRBD1 (6 bases). The CDR3 sequence is 15 residues long. Per germline, CDR1 SGHNT and CDR2 YENEEA. Trimming cost V 5 bases and J 7 bases, with 20 bases left between them. The chain's CDR3 is CASSLETGTRAGYTF. CDR3 DNA sequence: TGTGCCAGCAGCCTTGAAACCGGGACACGCGCTGGCTACACCTTC.

This clonotype was observed a handful of times. CDR3 region: CAWSAGPYKNIQYF. CDR3 sequence (DNA): TGTGCCTGGAGTGCAGGGCCCTACAAAAACATTCAGTACTTC. The chain carries TRBV30 and TRBJ2-4, with D possibly matching TRBD1 (5 bases). Trimming removed 1 base from V and 3 bases from J, with 10 bases in between. This CDR3 contains 14 residues. Germline assignment: CDR1 GTSNPN and CDR2 SVGIG (reference sequence).

This clonotype appeared many times. The gene calls are TRBV28 and TRBJ2-1, with 15 bases lining up with TRBD2. Per the germline V gene, CDR1 is MDHEN and CDR2 is SYDVKM. This CDR3 comprises 16 residues. J gave up 4 bases and V 3 bases, and 1 base lay outside the gene matches. CDR3 DNA sequence: TGTGCCAGCAGTTTCGGACTAGCGGGAGGGTACAATGAGCAGTTCTTC. Protein: CASSFGLAGGYNEQFF. Filled out from reference TRBV28 and TRBJ2-1, the complete variable domain reads DVKVTQSSRYLVKRTGEKVFLECVQDMDHENMFWYRQDPGLGLRLIYFSYDVKMKEKGDIPEGYSVSREKKERFSLILESASTNQTSMYLCASSFGLAGGYNEQFFGPGTRLTVL.

The table lists this clonotype with many counts. The CDR3 DNA is TGTGCCAGCAGCCTCGACAGGGGGCCTGAAAAACTGTTTTTT. This encodes CASSLDRGPEKLFF. The chain combines TRBV7-2 with TRBJ1-4; 10 nucleotides line up with TRBD1. The CDR3 consists of 14 residues. V was pared by 5 bases and J by 7 bases, with 4 bases of the junction left unmatched. Germline V lookup: CDR1 SGHTA, CDR2 FQGNSA.

This clonotype was recorded a few times. A single base separates this from a much larger clone, so it may be a read error. This chain uses TRBV2 with TRBJ1-5, with unresolved D. Trimming cost V 7 bases and J 8 bases, with 15 bases left between them. In germline, CDR1 is SNHLY, CDR2 FYNNEI. The CDR3 length is 13 residues. The CDR3 region is CASNRAEEKPQHF. DNA of the CDR3: TGTGCCAGCAATAGGGCGGAGGAGAAGCCCCAGCATTTT. Supplemented by reference TRBV2 and TRBJ1-5, the full variable domain reads EPEVTQTPSHQVTQMGQEVILRCVPISNHLYFYWYRQILGQKVEFLVSFYNNEISEKSEIFDDQFSVERPDGSNFTLKIRSTKLEDSAMYFCASNRAEEKPQHFGDGTRLSIL.

There are many counts of this clonotype. The rearrangement links TRBV30 to TRBJ2-3; 14 positions agree with TRBD2. Trimming removed 2 bases from V and 5 bases from J; junction bases left unmatched: 9. The CDR3 covers 17 residues. The germline CDR1 and CDR2 sequences are GTSNPN and SVGIG (reference sequence). The CDR3 sequence: CAWSSKPGLAGEDTQYF. CDR3 DNA: TGTGCCTGGAGTTCTAAACCGGGACTAGCGGGAGAAGATACGCAGTATTTT. Based on the CDR3 plus reference TRBV30 and TRBJ2-3, the full variable domain is SQTIHQWPATLVQPVGSPLSLECTVEGTSNPNLYWYRQAAGRGLQLLFYSVGIGQISSEVPQNLSASRPQDRQFILSSKKLLLSDSGFYLCAWSSKPGLAGEDTQYFGPGTRLTVL.

The J gene is TRBJ2-7, the V gene TRBV7-2; tentative D call: TRBD2 (5 bases). Looked up from germline, CDR1 is SGHTA and CDR2 is FQGNSA. V lost 0 bases to trimming and J lost 7 bases, with 13 bases between them. The CDR3 spans 14 residues. This CDR3 reads CASSLAGVGEEQYF. The CDR3 DNA reads as TGTGCCAGCAGCTTAGCGGGAGTAGGTGAAGAGCAGTACTTC.

This clonotype was seen many times. The genes are TRBV28 and TRBJ2-7; D uncertain. This CDR3 contains 14 residues. CDR1 is MDHEN and CDR2 is SYDVKM in the germline V gene. Trimming removed 7 bases at V and 3 bases at J, with 16 bases between. The CDR3 DNA reads as TGTGCCAGCACCACTTCCATCACGCACTACGAGCAGTACTTC. This translates into CASTTSITHYEQYF.

This chain joins TRBV19 and TRBJ2-4; 7 nucleotides agree with TRBD1. There are 16 residues in the CDR3. V shed 7 bases and J 3 bases; nucleotides not matched to a gene: 12. CDR1 LNHDA and CDR2 SQIVND come from the germline V gene (reference sequence). CDR3 bases: TGTGCCAGTACCCCCGGGACAGCACTAGTCAAAAACATTCAGTACTTC. It is translated as CASTPGTALVKNIQYF.

Ten or more counts support this clonotype. The gene calls are TRBV29-1 and TRBJ2-7, with TRBD2 matching over 9 bases. CDR3 length: 14 amino acids. CDR1 is SQVTM and CDR2 is ANQGSEA in the germline V gene. Trimming at V came to 2 bases and at J to 6 bases, leaving 8 bases not matched to a gene. Here the CDR3 DNA reads TGCAGCGTTGAACGGGTAGCGGGAGAGGGCGAGCAGTACTTC. Translation gives CSVERVAGEGEQYF.

This clonotype has at least ten counts. The chain couples TRBV10-1 to TRBJ2-1; 9 bases match TRBD2. The germline V gene encodes CDR1 WNHNN and CDR2 SYGVQD (reference sequence). The CDR3 extends over 15 amino acids. J gave up 3 bases and V 9 bases, and 9 bases lay outside the gene matches. The CDR3 region has the DNA TGCGCCAGGCCCAGACGGACTAGCGACTACAATGAGCAGTTCTTC. This translates into CARPRRTSDYNEQFF.

This chain connects TRBV15 to TRBJ2-7; D is uncertain. The CDR3 spans 18 residues. Trimming pared 0 bases from V and 1 base from J, leaving 19 bases between. In germline, CDR1 is LNHNV, CDR2 YYDKDF (reference sequence). The chain's CDR3 is CATSRDLLRLGGSYEQYF. CDR3 sequence (DNA): TGTGCCACCAGCAGAGATCTGTTAAGACTTGGCGGATCCTACGAGCAGTACTTC.